The rows below give T cell receptor beta chains drawn from one sample of a study of blood T cell repertoires in COVID-19. The data were produced by immunoSEQ multiplex PCR, yet TCRdb's version contains in-frame clones alone and is incomplete. This table has 250,000 to 350,000 clones, approximately 87% appearing once. Sequences were obtained from PBMCs or T cells enriched from blood (not recorded which). Receptors originate from a woman aged 25 to 39 who had recovered from COVID-19. Both conserved end residues are part of each CDR3. Fields, in order: CDR3 DNA, CDR3 protein, V gene, clone size, D gene, J gene. The D gene is left open where the match is weak. Clone size, where shown, is once, few, many, or a class for clones that have expanded.

TGTGCCAGCAGCCCACTAGCGGGGGGTTCTGAGACCCAGTACTTC | CASSPLAGGSETQYF | TRBV7-9 | once | TRBD2 | TRBJ2-5
TGTGCCACCAGCAGAGACAGAAACCTGAACACTGAAGCTTTCTTT | CATSRDRNLNTEAFF | TRBV15 | NA | NA | TRBJ1-1
TGTGCCAGCAGTGGGGGGACTAGACGTACCATGAGCACAGATACGCAGTATTTT | CASSGGTRRTMSTDTQYF | TRBV2 | NA | TRBD2 | TRBJ2-3
TGTGCCAGCAGTTTAGGGTCAGGCGGACAGATCTACGAGCAGTACTTC | CASSLGSGGQIYEQYF | TRBV27 | NA | NA | TRBJ2-7
TGCGCCAGCAGCGTGGACAGGGCTGACACTGAAGCTTTCTTT | CASSVDRADTEAFF | TRBV5-1 | NA | TRBD1 | TRBJ1-1
TGTGCCAGCAGCCAGACAGGGCCGGGTGGCTACACCTTC | CASSQTGPGGYTF | TRBV2 | NA | TRBD1 | TRBJ1-2
TGTGCCATCAGTGAATTGGGGGCGCTGGCTACCTACGAGCAGTACTTC | CAISELGALATYEQYF | TRBV10-3 | NA | NA | TRBJ2-7
TGTGCCAGCAGCTTGGATCACACCTCTAACTATGGCTACACCTTC | CASSLDHTSNYGYTF | TRBV5-5 | NA | NA | TRBJ1-2
TGCAGTGCAATGGACATGTATGGCTACACCTTC | CSAMDMYGYTF | TRBV20-1 | NA | NA | TRBJ1-2
TGTGCCAGCAGCGTAGGGACAGGTAGATACTCCTACGAGCAGTACTTC | CASSVGTGRYSYEQYF | TRBV9 | NA | TRBD1 | TRBJ2-7
TGTGCCAGCAGTCCTAATCTTCAGACCCAGTACTTC | CASSPNLQTQYF | TRBV6-5 | NA | NA | TRBJ2-5
TGTGCCAGCAGAGAGACAGGATGGAGCTACGAGCAGTACTTC | CASRETGWSYEQYF | TRBV6-5 | few | NA | TRBJ2-7
TGTGCCAGCAGCCAAGATCTAGTGGGGGCTGATGGCTACACCTTC | CASSQDLVGADGYTF | TRBV4-2 | once | NA | TRBJ1-2
TGTGCCAGTAGTATATTCTTCAGGGGCTCCCTCTATGGCTACACCTTC | CASSIFFRGSLYGYTF | TRBV19 | NA | NA | TRBJ1-2
TGTGCCAGCAGCGTAAGACTAGGCGGCACCGGGGAGCTGTTTTTT | CASSVRLGGTGELFF | TRBV9 | NA | NA | TRBJ2-2
TGTGCCACCTCCTTTAGCGGGGTAGCAGATACGCAGTATTTT | CATSFSGVADTQYF | TRBV10-3 | NA | TRBD2 | TRBJ2-3
TGTGCCTGGAGTGTAATGAGGGATCTCGGCTACACCTTC | CAWSVMRDLGYTF | TRBV30 | few | NA | TRBJ1-2
TGTGCCAGCAGTAGTCAGGGGGCGCGGTCCACTGAAGCTTTCTTT | CASSSQGARSTEAFF | TRBV28 | NA | TRBD1 | TRBJ1-1
TGTGCCAGCAGCTTAGATGGGCTAGCGGGGCTCTACGAGCAGTACTTC | CASSLDGLAGLYEQYF | TRBV7-2 | NA | TRBD2 | TRBJ2-7
TGTGCCTGGACCGCGGGGGGAGATACGCAGTATTTT | CAWTAGGDTQYF | TRBV30 | NA | TRBD2 | TRBJ2-3
TGTGCCAGCAGCTTAGAATCCGGGATCTATGGCTACACCTTC | CASSLESGIYGYTF | TRBV11-2 | NA | NA | TRBJ1-2
TGTGCCAGCAGTTATGCCCCTGAGGTTAGCGGGGTTACCAATGAGCAGTTCTTC | CASSYAPEVSGVTNEQFF | TRBV27 | NA | TRBD2 | TRBJ2-1
TGTGCCAGCTCACCATCTAGGTCCGGGACAGGGGTCTACAATGAGCAGTTCTTC | CASSPSRSGTGVYNEQFF | TRBV18 | NA | TRBD1 | TRBJ2-1
TGTGCCAGCAGCCAAGCGTACGAGCAGTACTTC | CASSQAYEQYF | TRBV3-1/TRBV3-2 | NA | NA | TRBJ2-7
TGTGCCAGCAGGACGGGGTGGTCAACCCTCTTT | CASRTGWSTLF | TRBV28 | NA | NA | TRBJ1-1
TGTGCCAGCAGTTACGGCGGCTATGGCTACACCTTC | CASSYGGYGYTF | TRBV6-5 | NA | NA | TRBJ1-2
TGTGCCAGCAGCTTAGTAGCCGGTAGAGCGGGGTACAATGAGCAGTTCTTC | CASSLVAGRAGYNEQFF | TRBV11-2 | NA | TRBD2 | TRBJ2-1
TGTGCCAGCAGCCAAGATTGGGATAGCGGGGGGACCCAGTACTTC | CASSQDWDSGGTQYF | TRBV3-1/TRBV3-2 | NA | TRBD2 | TRBJ2-5
TGTGCCAGCAGCTTAGGGAGCCTAGCGGGGATCCAGGAGCAGTTCTTC | CASSLGSLAGIQEQFF | TRBV11-2 | NA | TRBD2 | TRBJ2-1
TGTGCCAGCACCCTATCGGTGAACACTGAAGCTTTCTTT | CASTLSVNTEAFF | TRBV5-5 | NA | NA | TRBJ1-1
TGCGCCAGCAGTGAGGGACTAGCGTACTACGAGCAGTACTTC | CASSEGLAYYEQYF | TRBV10-2 | NA | TRBD2 | TRBJ2-7
TGTGCCAGCAGTCACCCCGACAGCCCCAATCAGCCCCAGCATTTT | CASSHPDSPNQPQHF | TRBV2 | NA | NA | TRBJ1-5
TGTGCCGCTAGAAAGGGGACATATAGCACAGATACGCAGTATTTT | CAARKGTYSTDTQYF | TRBV10-3 | NA | NA | TRBJ2-3
TGTGCCAGCAGTTTACAGGACTATGGCTACACCTTC | CASSLQDYGYTF | TRBV28 | NA | NA | TRBJ1-2
TGCGCCAGCAGCCTATCCCGGGACAGGACTGGAAACACCATATATTTT | CASSLSRDRTGNTIYF | TRBV4-1 | NA | TRBD1 | TRBJ1-3
TGTGCCAGCAGTTCTCTAGCGAATTCGGGGGGGATGTACAATGAGCAGTTCTTC | CASSSLANSGGMYNEQFF | TRBV27 | NA | TRBD2 | TRBJ2-1
TGTGCCAGCAGCCCCGCTGCGGGCGTAGCGAACACCGGGGAGCTGTTTTTT | CASSPAAGVANTGELFF | TRBV5-4 | NA | NA | TRBJ2-2
TGTGCCAGCAGCCCCCGGGGCTATGGCTACACCTTC | CASSPRGYGYTF | TRBV9 | NA | NA | TRBJ1-2
TGTGCCAGCAGCTTAGGGACAGACGAGCAGTACTTC | CASSLGTDEQYF | TRBV13 | few | NA | TRBJ2-7
TGTGCCAGCTCACCAGGGAGGGGCCGCACGGACACTGAAGCTTTCTTT | CASSPGRGRTDTEAFF | TRBV18 | NA | NA | TRBJ1-1
TGTGCCAGCAGCTCAACCGGGACAGACTACGAGCAGTACTTC | CASSSTGTDYEQYF | TRBV5-4 | NA | TRBD1 | TRBJ2-7
TGCGCCAGCAGTGAACAGGGCCGAGGGACCCAGTACTTC | CASSEQGRGTQYF | TRBV10-2 | NA | NA | TRBJ2-5
TGCACCGTCCTCGGGGAGACCCAGTACTTC | CTVLGETQYF | TRBV29-1 | NA | NA | TRBJ2-5
TGTGCCAGCAGTGAGGGGACAGGGGGACGTACTGAAGCTTTCTTT | CASSEGTGGRTEAFF | TRBV6-1 | NA | TRBD1 | TRBJ1-1
TGTGCCAGCAGCCCTATCCCGGGTGGGGGCCCTAACTATGGCTACACCTTC | CASSPIPGGGPNYGYTF | TRBV4-2 | NA | NA | TRBJ1-2
TGTGCCAGCAGTGGCGGGCAGAGTTTCTATAGCAATCAGCCCCAGCATTTT | CASSGGQSFYSNQPQHF | TRBV2 | NA | NA | TRBJ1-5
TGTGCCAGCAGCGTACAGGGGGGCTACGAGCAGTACTTC | CASSVQGGYEQYF | TRBV4-2 | NA | TRBD1 | TRBJ2-7